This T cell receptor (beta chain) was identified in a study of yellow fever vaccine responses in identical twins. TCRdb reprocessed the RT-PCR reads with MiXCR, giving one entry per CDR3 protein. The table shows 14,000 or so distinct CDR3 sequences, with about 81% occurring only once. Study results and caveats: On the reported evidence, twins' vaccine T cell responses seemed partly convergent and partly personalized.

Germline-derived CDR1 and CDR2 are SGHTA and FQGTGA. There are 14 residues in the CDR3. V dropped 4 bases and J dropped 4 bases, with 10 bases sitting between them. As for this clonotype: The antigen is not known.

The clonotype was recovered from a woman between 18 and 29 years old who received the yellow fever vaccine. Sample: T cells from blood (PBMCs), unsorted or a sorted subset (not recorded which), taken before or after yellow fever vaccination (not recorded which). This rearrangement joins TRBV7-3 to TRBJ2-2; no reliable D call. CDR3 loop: CASSSDPSTGELFF. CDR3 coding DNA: TGTGCCAGCAGCTCGGACCCGAGCACCGGGGAGCTGTTTTTT. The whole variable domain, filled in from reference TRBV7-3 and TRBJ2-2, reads GAGVSQTPSNKVTEKGKYVELRCDPISGHTALYWYRQSLGQGPEFLIYFQGTGAADDSGLPNDRFFAVRPEGSVSTLKIQRTERGDSAVYLCASSSDPSTGELFFGEGSRLTVL.